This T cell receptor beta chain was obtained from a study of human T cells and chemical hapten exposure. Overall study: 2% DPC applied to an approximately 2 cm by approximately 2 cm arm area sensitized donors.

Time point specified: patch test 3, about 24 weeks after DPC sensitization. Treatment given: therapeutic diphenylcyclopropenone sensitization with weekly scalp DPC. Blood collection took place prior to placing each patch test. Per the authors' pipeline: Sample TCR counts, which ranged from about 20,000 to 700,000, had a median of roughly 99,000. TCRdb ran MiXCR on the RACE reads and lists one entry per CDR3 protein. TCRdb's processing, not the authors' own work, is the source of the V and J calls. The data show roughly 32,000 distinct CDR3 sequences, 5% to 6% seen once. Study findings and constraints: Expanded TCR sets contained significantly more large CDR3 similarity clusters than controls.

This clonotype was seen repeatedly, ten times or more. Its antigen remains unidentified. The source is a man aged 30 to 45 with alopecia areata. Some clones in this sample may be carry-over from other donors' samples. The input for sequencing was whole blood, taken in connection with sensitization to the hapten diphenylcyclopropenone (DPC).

CDR3 region: CAWSVGLLSSSYNEQFF. CDR3 bases: TGTGCCTGGAGTGTAGGTCTGCTGTCGAGCTCCTACAATGAGCAGTTCTTC. V and J are TRBV30 and TRBJ2-1; no clear D. Trimming pared 0 bases from V and 0 bases from J, leaving 15 bases between. CDR1 GTSNPN and CDR2 SVGIG come from the germline V gene (reference sequence). This CDR3 comprises 17 residues. The whole variable domain, filled in from reference TRBV30 and TRBJ2-1, reads SQTIHQWPATLVQPVGSPLSLECTVEGTSNPNLYWYRQAAGRGLQLLFYSVGIGQISSEVPQNLSASRPQDRQFILSSKKLLLSDSGFYLCAWSVGLLSSSYNEQFFGPGTRLTVL.